This is a list of T cell receptor beta chains from one sample in a study of T-cell memory formation after mild COVID-19. TCRdb re-derived calls from the 5' RACE reads in MiXCR, one entry per CDR3 protein. Of some 290,000 distinct CDR3 sequences in the sample, 15% to 20% were seen once. Input material: PBMCs or a T cell subset sorted from them (not recorded which). These receptors all come from a man younger than 35 who had mild COVID-19 (a few samples of this study predate the infection). Cell type and time point are not known. Each CDR3 is given with its conserved first and last residue. The D gene is left open where the match is weak. Some rows have no size entry. The others give once, few or many, or a class for an expanded clone.

TRBV3-1	-	-	TRBJ1-1	TGTGCCAGCAGCGATCCCGGGGGAACTGAAGCTTTCTTT	CASSDPGGTEAFF
TRBV6-5	-	TRBD1	TRBJ2-5	TGTGCCAGCAATCTACAGGGGACGGAGACCCAGTACTTC	CASNLQGTETQYF
TRBV25-1	once	-	TRBJ1-6	TGTGCCAGCAGTGAACTAGGGACGGGCAATTCACCCCTCCACTTT	CASSELGTGNSPLHF
TRBV24-1	few	-	TRBJ1-3	TGTGCCACCCCCGGCCGCGTTGCGACGCTCTGGAGAAACACCATATATTTT	CATPGRVATLWRNTIYF
TRBV7-6	many	-	TRBJ2-1	TGTGCCAGCAGCTTGGGTAACACCCTCAATGAGCAGTTCTTC	CASSLGNTLNEQFF
TRBV7-2	-	-	TRBJ2-3	TGTGCCAGCAGCCCTACAGGCGGGGTCGATACGCAGTATTTT	CASSPTGGVDTQYF
TRBV4-2	few	-	TRBJ1-4	TGTGCCAGCAGCCAAGTCGTTATGGAAAAACTGTTTTTT	CASSQVVMEKLFF
TRBV4-3	-	TRBD2	TRBJ2-3	TGCGCCAGCAGCCAGTCGGGGGGGCTCCGGGCGAATACGCAGTATTTT	CASSQSGGLRANTQYF
TRBV7-3	-	-	TRBJ2-2	TGTGACAGCAGCCTAAGATGGGCCGGGGAGCTGTTTTTT	CDSSLRWAGELFF
TRBV6-1	few	TRBD1	TRBJ2-1	TGTGCCAGCAGTGAATTCGACAGGGGATACATCAATGAGCAGTTCTTC	CASSEFDRGYINEQFF
TRBV5-1	few	TRBD2	TRBJ2-1	TGCGCCAGCAGCTCCGGGACTAGCGGGGTTTACAATGAGCAGTTCTTC	CASSSGTSGVYNEQFF
TRBV10-3	-	-	TRBJ1-5	TGTGCCATCAGTGAGAGGGATGGCGGCAATCAGCCCCAGCATTTT	CAISERDGGNQPQHF
TRBV20-1	many	-	TRBJ2-3	TGCAGTGCTAGAGATCTCGGGACTAGCACAGATACGCAGTATTTT	CSARDLGTSTDTQYF
TRBV6-2/TRBV6-3	-	-	TRBJ1-1	TGTGCCAGCAGCAAAACAGGCACCACTGAAGCTTTCTTT	CASSKTGTTEAFF
TRBV4-3	-	-	TRBJ2-7	TGCGCCAGCAGCCAGAAACAGGTTACTAATATTTACGAGCAGTACTTC	CASSQKQVTNIYEQYF
TRBV6-6	many	TRBD2	TRBJ2-1	TGTGCCAGCCTGGGGGTCGGGGGGTATTACAATGAGCAGTTCTTC	CASLGVGGYYNEQFF
TRBV12-3/TRBV12-4	-	TRBD1	TRBJ1-1	TGTGCCAGCAGTTCCCTTCCGGGACAGGGTATTCACACTGAAGCTTTCTTT	CASSSLPGQGIHTEAFF
TRBV6-5	-	TRBD1	TRBJ2-5	TGTGCCAGCAGTTACCGGACAGGGTCGAAGACCCAGTACTTC	CASSYRTGSKTQYF
TRBV20-1	many	-	TRBJ1-2	TGCAGTGCTAGTTTAATCAGGGGATTAAACTATGGCTACACCTTC	CSASLIRGLNYGYTF
TRBV5-1	-	-	TRBJ2-7	TGCGCCAGCAGACAAGACCCCGGGATTGCCTACGAGCAGTACTTC	CASRQDPGIAYEQYF
TRBV10-3	few	TRBD2	TRBJ2-3	TGTGCCATCAGAGGGACTAGCGGTTTCACAGATACGCAGTATTTT	CAIRGTSGFTDTQYF
TRBV7-2	few	-	TRBJ2-5	TGTGCCAGCAGCTCTACCAGAGCTTGGGAGACCCAGTACTTC	CASSSTRAWETQYF
TRBV10-1	-	TRBD1	TRBJ2-3	TGCGCCAGCAGCAAGGGACAGCCAAGCACAGATACGCAGTATTTT	CASSKGQPSTDTQYF
TRBV7-9	-	-	TRBJ2-1	TGTGCCAGCAGCTTTGCAGACTCCTACAATGAGCAGTTCTTC	CASSFADSYNEQFF
TRBV7-9	few	-	TRBJ2-2	TGTTCCGCGGAATGGGGCACCGGGGAGCTGTTTTTT	CSAEWGTGELFF
TRBV30	few	-	TRBJ2-4	TGTGCCTGGAGTGGGGCTGGGGGATACCTAGCCAAAAACATTCAGTACTTC	CAWSGAGGYLAKNIQYF
TRBV6-5	many	-	TRBJ2-2	TGTGCCAGCACCTACGGGAGTCCCGGGGAGCTGTTTTTT	CASTYGSPGELFF
TRBV29-1	-	-	TRBJ2-7	TGCAGCGTTGCCCTGACTAGCTCCTACGAGCAGTACTTC	CSVALTSSYEQYF
TRBV12-3/TRBV12-4	many	-	TRBJ1-2	TGTGCCAGCAGTTTACAAAACTATGGCTACACCTTC	CASSLQNYGYTF
TRBV6-2/TRBV6-3	-	TRBD1	TRBJ2-2	TGTGCCAGCAGAACCTTACGGAGACAGGGGGCGTACACCGGGGAGCTGTTTTTT	CASRTLRRQGAYTGELFF
TRBV27	-	-	TRBJ2-5	TGTGCCAGCAGTTTATCCCCAGGGCAACAAGAGACCCAGTACTTC	CASSLSPGQQETQYF
TRBV20-1	-	-	TRBJ2-3	TGCAGTGTCACCCGGGGAGATACGCAGTATTTT	CSVTRGDTQYF
TRBV7-6	-	TRBD1	TRBJ2-7	TGTGCCAGCAGCTGGGACACAGGGGGCAACGAGCAGTACTTC	CASSWDTGGNEQYF